Each of the 8 T cell receptor beta chains below was sequenced from the same sample in a study of beta chain features in type 1 diabetes. The study reverse transcribed the entire isolated RNA, so it sequenced expressed TCRB transcripts. Generated by immunoSEQ multiplex PCR, the TCRdb table keeps only in-frame clones and is missing some. The sample holds about 300,000 clones; around 7.3% are singletons and the top ten take approximately 0.93%. Sequencing was performed on central memory CD4+ T cells from blood. All receptors derive from a woman in her late teens or twenties in good health.

This clone was seen a handful of times. The chain joins TRBV5-1 to TRBJ2-2; no definite D call. Germline V gene sequence: CDR1 SGHRS, CDR2 YFSETQ. The CDR3 is made up of 15 amino acids. Trimming took off 0 bases at V and 1 base at J, with 7 bases between the two ends. CDR3 amino acids: CASSLGFGNTGELFF. The CDR3 bases are TGCGCCAGCAGCTTGGGGTTCGGGAACACCGGGGAGCTGTTTTTT.

This sequence joins TRBV23-1 and TRBJ2-3; possible D gene TRBD2, 5 bases. TRBV23-1 is filed as an ORF, its function uncertain. The CDR3 totals 15 residues. V lost 6 bases and J 1 base, leaving 14 bases between the germline ends. As DNA, the CDR3 is TGCGCCAGCAGCTGGTTAGCGCCGTGCACAGATACGCAGTATTTT. Amino acid sequence: CASSWLAPCTDTQYF.

This clone showed up many times. The CDR3 sequence: CASSLGPGTSSGANVLTF. The CDR3, as DNA: TGTGCCAGCAGCTTAGGTCCGGGAACAAGCTCTGGGGCCAACGTCCTGACTTTC. The chain recombines TRBV7-6 with TRBJ2-6, with D possibly matching TRBD2 (5 bases). The CDR3 is made up of 18 amino acids. Trimming stripped 1 base from V and 0 bases from J, with 13 bases between. Germline V gives CDR1 SGHVS, CDR2 FNYEAQ.

At least ten counts were recorded for this clone. The J gene is TRBJ1-4, the V gene TRBV5-1, with TRBD1 as a possible D gene (6 bases). Germline V gene data show CDR1 as SGHRS and CDR2 as YFSETQ. The CDR3 is made up of 15 amino acids. Trimming took 4 bases from V and 7 from J, leaving 17 bases between them. The CDR3 reads CASSAAGTSREKLFF. In DNA, the CDR3 is TGCGCCAGCAGCGCGGCCGGGACATCCCGTGAAAAACTGTTTTTT.

This clone was found a few times. This sample includes further DNA sequences coding for the same CDR3. For the CDR3, the DNA is TGTGCCAGCAGTGGGCAGGGTTTGCTGGATACGCAGTATTTT. Translation: CASSGQGLLDTQYF. This chain links TRBV2 with TRBJ2-3; D perhaps matches TRBD1 (5 bases). This CDR3 contains 14 residues. Germline CDR1 SNHLY, CDR2 FYNNEI. V was trimmed by 4 bases and J by 6 bases, leaving 14 bases between them. Together with reference TRBV2 and TRBJ2-3, the CDR3 gives the full variable domain: EPEVTQTPSHQVTQMGQEVILRCVPISNHLYFYWYRQILGQKVEFLVSFYNNEISEKSEIFDDQFSVERPDGSNFTLKIRSTKLEDSAMYFCASSGQGLLDTQYFGPGTRLTVL.

This chain joins TRBV5-6 and TRBJ2-5; D ambiguous. V lost 1 base, J lost 0 bases, and 10 bases lay in between. The germline CDR1 and CDR2 sequences are SGHDT and YYEEEE. The CDR3 is 15 amino acids. The CDR3 loop is CASSLIGTYQETQYF. DNA of the CDR3: TGTGCCAGCAGCTTGATTGGCACATACCAAGAGACCCAGTACTTC.

This clone was seen more than once but under ten times. The rearrangement uses TRBV7-3 and TRBJ2-5; no reliable D call. CDR1 SGHTA and CDR2 FQGTGA come from the germline V gene. The V end was cut by 2 bases, the J end by 5 bases, with 12 bases between. The CDR3 extends over 14 amino acids. DNA of the CDR3: TGTGCCAGCAGCTTAGGTGGGATGGGGGAGACCCAGTACTTC. Translating gives CASSLGGMGETQYF.

This clone was counted a few times. This sequence joins TRBV13 and TRBJ2-1; D gene uncertain. Trimming pared 3 bases from V and 10 bases from J, leaving 10 bases between. CDR1 PRHDT and CDR2 FYEKMQ come from the germline V gene (reference sequence). The CDR3 is made up of 12 amino acids. The CDR3 nucleotides are TGTGCCAGCAGCTTTACGGGTCGGGAGCAGTTCTTC. Amino acid sequence: CASSFTGREQFF.